This T cell receptor beta chain comes out of a study of chronic HIV infection and antiretroviral therapy. TCRdb reprocessed the 5' RACE reads with MiXCR, giving one entry per CDR3 protein. The repertoire includes 30,000 to 45,000 distinct CDR3 sequences, roughly 8.8% of them detected once, and 2.9% sits in the top ten. With 2 bases removed from V and 7 bases from J, the gap between germline ends came to 14 bases. CDR1 LGHDT and CDR2 YNNKEL come from the germline V gene (reference sequence). The CDR3 totals 14 residues. The chain joins TRBV3-1 to TRBJ1-2; D is ambiguous. The source is an adult who had HIV and had not received antiretroviral therapy, or was an uninfected healthy control (not recorded which). Sequencing was done on a sample of peripheral blood. In nucleotides, the CDR3 is TGTGCCAGCAGCCAACGAGGGCTAGCCCTTGGCTACACCTTC. It yields the protein CASSQRGLALGYTF.